The 14 T cell receptor beta chains presented below share a single source sample, sequenced in a study of CD8 T cells in ankylosing spondylitis. For these TCRs, the target antigens are not known. TCRdb re-derived calls from the 5' RACE reads in MiXCR, one entry per CDR3 protein. The sample lists some 800,000 distinct CDR3 sequences, 10% to 15% seen once, with approximately 0.5% in the top ten. Study-wide findings and caveats: One TCR beta motif, made up of about 8 highly homologous variants, appeared characteristic of ankylosing spondylitis blood.

The sample taken for sequencing was blood, either unsorted or a sorted T cell fraction (not recorded which). These receptors originate from a male donor with ankylosing spondylitis.

This clonotype was observed many times. The chain recombines TRBV20-1 with TRBJ2-5, with unresolved D. There are 12 residues in the CDR3. The germline V gene encodes CDR1 DFQATT and CDR2 SNEGSKA (reference sequence). Trimming removed 6 bases at V and 4 bases at J, with 12 bases between. DNA for the CDR3: TGCAGTGCCCTTCGGGTTTTAGAGACCCAGTACTTC. Encoded protein: CSALRVLETQYF.

The V and J genes are TRBV4-1 and TRBJ2-1; perhaps TRBD2 as D (6 bases). The CDR3 sequence is 15 residues long. Trimming took off 8 bases at V and 0 bases at J, with 14 bases between the two ends. From germline, CDR1 is MGHRA and CDR2 YSYEKL. CDR3 DNA: TGCGCCAGCCGACCCTTGGGGGGCTCCTACAATGAGCAGTTCTTC. Translating it yields CASRPLGGSYNEQFF.

The chain has TRBV20-1 and TRBJ1-1; D unclear. Germline CDR1 and CDR2: DFQATT and SNEGSKA (reference sequence). Deletions cut 1 base from V and 0 bases from J, with 12 bases between. The CDR3 covers 15 residues. In DNA, the CDR3 is TGCAGTGCTAGAGGCGTCGGAGGTATGAACACTGAAGCTTTCTTT. Translated, it gives CSARGVGGMNTEAFF.

The chain links TRBV30 to TRBJ1-1; TRBD1 is a possible D gene (6 bases). Germline V gene data show CDR1 as GTSNPN and CDR2 as SVGIG (reference sequence). Trimming shortened V by 3 bases and J by 5 bases, and 7 bases separated the two germline ends. CDR3 length: 11 amino acids. DNA of the CDR3: TGTGCCTGGAGGACAGGAACTGAAGCTTTCTTT. Residues: CAWRTGTEAFF.

This clonotype was seen ten or more times. The CDR3 DNA reads TGCAGCGTTGGTGGCGGGAGGAGCTACGAGCAGTACTTC. Residues: CSVGGGRSYEQYF. The rearrangement uses TRBV29-1 and TRBJ2-7; 8 bases match TRBD2. The J segment lost 3 bases and the V segment lost 4 bases, leaving 5 bases of the junction unmatched. The CDR3 consists of 13 residues. Per germline, CDR1 SQVTM and CDR2 ANQGSEA.

This clonotype has more than one count but fewer than ten. J is TRBJ2-7 and V is TRBV20-1, with 7 bases fitting TRBD2. Looked up from germline, CDR1 is DFQATT and CDR2 is SNEGSKA (reference sequence). Germline trimming cut 1 base from V and 0 bases from J; bases unmatched to any gene: 6. This CDR3 comprises 15 residues. CDR3 loop: CSARASAGYSYEQYF. The CDR3 DNA follows: TGCAGTGCTAGAGCTTCAGCGGGGTACTCCTACGAGCAGTACTTC.

This clonotype was counted between two and nine times. The genes are TRBV10-3 and TRBJ1-1, with 7 positions matching TRBD1. Germline loops: CDR1 ENHRY, CDR2 SYGVKD. CDR3 length: 15 amino acids. The V gene end was trimmed by 7 bases and the J gene end by 4 bases; junction bases not matched to a gene: 12. CDR3 bases: TGTGCCATCACCCCGACAGGGCAATCGAGCACTGAAGCTTTCTTT. Protein product: CAITPTGQSSTEAFF.

The J gene is TRBJ2-3, the V gene TRBV7-8; D tentatively reads TRBD1 or TRBD2 (5 bases each). Germline CDR1 reads SGHVS; CDR2 reads FQNEAQ. The CDR3 length is 15 residues. V shed 5 bases and J shed 2 bases, with 14 bases lying between them. CDR3 nucleotide sequence: TGTGCCAGCAGCCTACGGGACCCACCCACAGATACGCAGTATTTT. It is translated as CASSLRDPPTDTQYF. The full variable domain, completed using reference TRBV7-8 and TRBJ2-3, is GAGVSQSPRYKVAKRGQDVALRCDPISGHVSLFWYQQALGQGPEFLTYFQNEAQLDKSGLPSDRFFAERPEGSVSTLKIQRTQQEDSAVYLCASSLRDPPTDTQYFGPGTRLTVL.

This chain uses TRBV20-1 with TRBJ1-6; TRBD1 matches 8 bases. The CDR3 totals 15 residues. Germline V CDR1 and CDR2: DFQATT, SNEGSKA (reference sequence). Germline trimming cut 5 bases from V and 5 bases from J; bases unmatched to any gene: 8. The DNA of the CDR3 is TGCAGTGCTCTAAGGACAGGGTTGGATAATTCACCCCTCCACTTT. Translating it yields CSALRTGLDNSPLHF.

This clonotype was recorded many times. The rearrangement links TRBV20-1 to TRBJ2-5, with a possible D match to TRBD1 (5 bases). V was shortened by 3 bases and J by 1 base, with 12 bases between the two germline ends. The CDR3 totals 14 residues. Germline loops: CDR1 DFQATT, CDR2 SNEGSKA (reference sequence). This CDR3 is CSASEDTAQETQYF. The CDR3 bases are TGCAGTGCTAGCGAGGACACCGCCCAAGAGACCCAGTACTTC.

This clonotype was seen only a few times. V is TRBV15 and J is TRBJ2-2, with D unresolved. V shed 1 base and J shed 5 bases, with 14 bases lying between them. In germline, CDR1 is LNHNV, CDR2 YYDKDF (reference sequence). The CDR3 sequence is 16 residues long. DNA for the CDR3: TGTGCCACCAGCAGAGGGGCAGGCCGTGGGACCGGGGAGCTGTTTTTT. It yields the protein CATSRGAGRGTGELFF.

In this sample, this clonotype turned up a few times. The chain is built from TRBV20-1 and TRBJ2-7, with D hard to call. Germline CDR1 DFQATT, CDR2 SNEGSKA (reference sequence). The CDR3 spans 12 residues. The V gene lost 1 base and the J gene lost 3 bases, with 7 bases spanning the gap. The CDR3 DNA reads TGCAGTGCTAGAGTTGATGACTACGAGCAGTACTTC. As protein: CSARVDDYEQYF.

This clonotype was picked up a small number of times. This chain connects TRBV4-3 to TRBJ2-2, with D possibly being TRBD1 (6 bases). The CDR3 is 15 residues long. Germline V lookup: CDR1 LGHNA, CDR2 YSLEER. The ends were cut back, 3 bases at V and 2 bases at J, with 10 bases in the middle. DNA for the CDR3: TGCGCCAGCAGCCACAGGGGCCATAACACCGGGGAGCTGTTTTTT. This encodes CASSHRGHNTGELFF.

The chain employs TRBV11-3 and TRBJ1-1; D is perhaps TRBD1 (5 bases). Germline V lookup: CDR1 SGHNT, CDR2 YENEEA. The length of the CDR3 is 16 residues. Trimming took off 4 bases at V and 3 bases at J, with 18 bases between the two ends. The CDR3 region has the DNA TGTGCCAGCAGCTCTTTCGGTGGTGGGGGGGACACTGAAGCTTTCTTT. This gives the protein CASSSFGGGGDTEAFF.